This T cell receptor (beta chain) stems from a study of blood T cell repertoires in COVID-19. About the study: Donors in the United States, Italy and Spain gave samples during acute or convalescent COVID-19. Sample material is recorded as cDNA or gDNA derived from T cells, B-cell-depleted T cells, or PBMCs.

The germline V and J ends were trimmed by 3 bases and 3 bases, with 2 bases remaining between them. Looked up from germline, CDR1 is SGHVS and CDR2 is FQNEAQ. The CDR3 is made up of 11 amino acids. Original processing notes: Nucleated cell number was recorded as an estimate derived from reference gene primer amplification. Using immunoSEQ multiplex PCR, the repertoire was profiled, and TCRdb retains in-frame clones only, with some absent. For V, J and clone size, that table is used; D and trimming come from the DNA. Here the sample spans about 190,000 clones, 75% to 85% being singletons. The sequencing sample was made of peripheral blood. This clonotype was obtained from a man in his sixties with acute or convalescent COVID-19. The chain joins TRBV7-8 to TRBJ2-5; the D is unclear. The CDR3 spells CASSFKETQYF. For the CDR3, the DNA is TGTGCCAGCAGCTTTAAAGAGACCCAGTACTTC.